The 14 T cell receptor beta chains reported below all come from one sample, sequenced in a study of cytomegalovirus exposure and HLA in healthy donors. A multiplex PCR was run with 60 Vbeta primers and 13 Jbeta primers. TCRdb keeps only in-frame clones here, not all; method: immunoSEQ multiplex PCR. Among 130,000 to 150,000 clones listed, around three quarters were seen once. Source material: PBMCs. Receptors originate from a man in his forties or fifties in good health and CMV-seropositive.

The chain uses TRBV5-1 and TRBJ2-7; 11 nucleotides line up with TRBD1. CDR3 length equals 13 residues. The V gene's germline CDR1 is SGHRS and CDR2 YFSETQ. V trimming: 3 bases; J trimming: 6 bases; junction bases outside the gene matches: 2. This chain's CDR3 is CASSWDRGFEQYF. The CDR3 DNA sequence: TGCGCCAGCAGCTGGGACAGGGGGTTCGAGCAGTACTTC.

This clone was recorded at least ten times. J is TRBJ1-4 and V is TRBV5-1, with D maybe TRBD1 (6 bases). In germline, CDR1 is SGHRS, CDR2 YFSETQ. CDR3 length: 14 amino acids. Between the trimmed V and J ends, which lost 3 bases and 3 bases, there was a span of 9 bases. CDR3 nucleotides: TGCGCCAGCAGCTCGGACAGTTCTAATGAAAAACTGTTTTTT. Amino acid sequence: CASSSDSSNEKLFF. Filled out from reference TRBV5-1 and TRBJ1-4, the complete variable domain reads KAGVTQTPRYLIKTRGQQVTLSCSPISGHRSVSWYQQTPGQGLQFLFEYFSETQRNKGNFPGRFSGRQFSNSRSEMNVSTLELGDSALYLCASSSDSSNEKLFFGSGTQLSVL.

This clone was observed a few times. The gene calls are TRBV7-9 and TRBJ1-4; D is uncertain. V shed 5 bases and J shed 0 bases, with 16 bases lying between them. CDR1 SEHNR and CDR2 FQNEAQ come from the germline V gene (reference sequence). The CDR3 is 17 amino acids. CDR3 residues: CASSPPVGSATNEKLFF. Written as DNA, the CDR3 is TGTGCCAGCAGCCCTCCCGTTGGGAGTGCAACTAATGAAAAACTGTTTTTT.

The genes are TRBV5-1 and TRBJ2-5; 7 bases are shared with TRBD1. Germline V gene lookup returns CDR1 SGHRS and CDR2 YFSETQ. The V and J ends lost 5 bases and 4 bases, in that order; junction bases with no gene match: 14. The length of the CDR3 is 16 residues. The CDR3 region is CASRRSPGTEGETQYF. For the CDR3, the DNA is TGCGCCAGCAGAAGGTCCCCCGGGACAGAGGGAGAGACCCAGTACTTC.

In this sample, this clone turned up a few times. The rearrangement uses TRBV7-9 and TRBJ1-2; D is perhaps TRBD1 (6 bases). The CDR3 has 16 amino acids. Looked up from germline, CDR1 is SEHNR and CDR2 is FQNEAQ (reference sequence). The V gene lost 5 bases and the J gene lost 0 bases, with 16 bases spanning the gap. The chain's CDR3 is CASSTGEGGTNYGYTF. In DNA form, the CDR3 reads TGTGCCAGCAGCACCGGTGAGGGGGGGACTAACTATGGCTACACCTTC.

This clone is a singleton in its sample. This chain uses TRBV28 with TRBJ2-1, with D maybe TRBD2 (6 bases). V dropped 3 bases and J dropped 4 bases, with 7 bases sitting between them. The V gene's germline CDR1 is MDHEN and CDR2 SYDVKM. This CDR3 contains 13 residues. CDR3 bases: TGTGCCAGCAGTTTCGGGAGATACAATGAGCAGTTCTTC. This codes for CASSFGRYNEQFF.

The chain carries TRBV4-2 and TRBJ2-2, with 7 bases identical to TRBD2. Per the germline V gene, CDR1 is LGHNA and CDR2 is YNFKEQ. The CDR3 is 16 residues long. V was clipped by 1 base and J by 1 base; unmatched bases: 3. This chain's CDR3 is CASSQAERGNTGELFF. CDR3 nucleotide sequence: TGTGCCAGCAGCCAAGCAGAGCGGGGGAACACCGGGGAGCTGTTTTTT.

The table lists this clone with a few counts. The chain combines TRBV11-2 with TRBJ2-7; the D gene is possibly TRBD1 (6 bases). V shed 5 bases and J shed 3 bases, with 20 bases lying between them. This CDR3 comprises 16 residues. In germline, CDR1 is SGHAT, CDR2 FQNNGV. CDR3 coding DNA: TGTGCCAGCAGCCAAAGGGGACGGGACACATTCTACGAGCAGTACTTC. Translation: CASSQRGRDTFYEQYF.

The CDR3 DNA is TGTGCCAGCAGCTCGACAGGGGGTCCAGCCATGAACACTGAAGCTTTCTTT. Its protein is CASSSTGGPAMNTEAFF. The chain has TRBV5-4 and TRBJ1-1; TRBD1 matches 9 bases. Trimming removed 3 bases from V and 0 bases from J; junction bases left unmatched: 9. The CDR3 sequence is 17 residues long. Germline V gene data show CDR1 as SGHNT and CDR2 as YYREEE (reference sequence).

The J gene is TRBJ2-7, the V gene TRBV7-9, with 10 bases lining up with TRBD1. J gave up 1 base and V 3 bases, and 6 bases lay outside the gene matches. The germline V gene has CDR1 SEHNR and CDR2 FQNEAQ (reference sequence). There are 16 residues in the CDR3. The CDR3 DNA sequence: TGTGCCAGCAGCTTGTGGACAGGGGGGTTTTCCTACGAGCAGTACTTC. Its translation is CASSLWTGGFSYEQYF.

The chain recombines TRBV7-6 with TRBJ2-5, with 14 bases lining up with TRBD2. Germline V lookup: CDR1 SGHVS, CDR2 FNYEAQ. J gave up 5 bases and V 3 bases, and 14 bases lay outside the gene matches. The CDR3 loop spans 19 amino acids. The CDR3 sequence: CASSFLSMTSGGAWETQYF. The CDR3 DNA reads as TGTGCCAGCAGCTTTTTGAGTATGACTAGCGGGGGGGCTTGGGAGACCCAGTACTTC.

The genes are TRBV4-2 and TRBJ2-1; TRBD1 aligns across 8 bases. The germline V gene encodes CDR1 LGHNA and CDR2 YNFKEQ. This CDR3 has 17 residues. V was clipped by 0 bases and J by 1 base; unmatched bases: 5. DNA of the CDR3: TGTGCCAGCAGCCAAGAGATTGGGGACAGGTCCTACAATGAGCAGTTCTTC. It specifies CASSQEIGDRSYNEQFF.

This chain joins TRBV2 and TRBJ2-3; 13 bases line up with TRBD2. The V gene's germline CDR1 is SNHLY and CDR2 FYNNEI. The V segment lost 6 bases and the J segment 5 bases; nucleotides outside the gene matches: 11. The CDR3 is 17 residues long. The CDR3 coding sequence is TGTGCCAGCAGACCCAGACTAGCGGGAGGAAAAGAAGATACGCAGTATTTT. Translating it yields CASRPRLAGGKEDTQYF.

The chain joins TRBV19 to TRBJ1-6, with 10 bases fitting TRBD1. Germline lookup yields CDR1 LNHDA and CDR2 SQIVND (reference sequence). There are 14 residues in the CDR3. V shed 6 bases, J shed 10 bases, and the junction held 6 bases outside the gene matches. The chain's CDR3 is CASRDRGIESPLHF. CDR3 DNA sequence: TGTGCCAGTAGGGACAGGGGGATCGAGTCACCCCTCCACTTT.